Listed here are 15 T cell receptor beta chains from one sample, sequenced in a study of neurological immune-mediated disorders. Documented time point: longitudinal time-point 3. TCRdb re-analysed the 5' RACE reads in MiXCR, keeping a single row per CDR3 protein. The sample has around 100,000 distinct CDR3 sequences; 10% to 13% are singletons. Material for sequencing was PBMCs. These receptor sequences come from a female donor with HTLV-1-associated myelopathy (HAM/TSP).

V is TRBV18 and J is TRBJ2-7; 7 positions match TRBD2. J gave up 0 bases and V 6 bases, and 8 bases lay outside the gene matches. The CDR3 runs 15 residues. The germline gives CDR1 KGHSH, CDR2 LQKENI. This CDR3 reads CASSPTAGSSYEQYF. The DNA for the CDR3 is TGTGCCAGCTCCCCAACAGCGGGAAGCTCCTACGAGCAGTACTTC.

This clonotype was seen ten or more times. The chain uses TRBV10-3 and TRBJ2-2; no clear D. The V gene lost 4 bases and the J gene lost 6 bases, with 6 bases spanning the gap. The CDR3 loop spans 12 amino acids. CDR1 and CDR2 from the germline V gene are ENHRY and SYGVKD. The CDR3 here is CAISGGSGELFF. For the CDR3, the DNA is TGTGCCATCAGTGGAGGATCCGGGGAGCTGTTTTTT.

This clonotype occurred many times. CDR3 nucleotide sequence: TGCGCCAGCAGCTTGGACGTCAATTCCGGCTACACCTTC. As protein: CASSLDVNSGYTF. The chain uses TRBV5-1 and TRBJ1-2; no clear D gene. CDR1 SGHRS and CDR2 YFSETQ come from the germline V gene. CDR3 length: 13 amino acids. The ends were cut back, 0 bases at V and 8 bases at J, with 11 bases in the middle.

Ten or more counts support this clonotype. The rearrangement joins TRBV11-2 to TRBJ2-3; D is unclear. CDR1 and CDR2 from the germline V gene are SGHAT and FQNNGV. There are 14 residues in the CDR3. Trimming left V 0 bases short and J 5 bases short, with 9 bases between. The CDR3 bases are TGTGCCAGCAGCTTAGATACCAATGTAGATACGCAGTATTTT. Amino acid sequence: CASSLDTNVDTQYF. The variable domain in full, with the rest retrieved from reference TRBV11-2 and TRBJ2-3, is EAGVAQSPRYKIIEKRQSVAFWCNPISGHATLYWYQQILGQGPKLLIQFQNNGVVDDSQLPKDRFSAERLKGVDSTLKIQPAKLEDSAVYLCASSLDTNVDTQYFGPGTRLTVL.

Notes on this clonotype: This may be a read error: a much more frequent sequence differs by one nucleotide. V and J are TRBV11-2 and TRBJ2-1; D is perhaps TRBD2 (5 bases). The length of the CDR3 is 11 residues. V lost 2 bases, J lost 13 bases, and 9 bases lay in between. CDR1 SGHAT and CDR2 FQNNGV come from the germline V gene. CDR3 bases: TGTGCCAGCAGCTTAATCGGGGATCAGTTCTTC. This sequence encodes CASSLIGDQFF.

The chain carries TRBV5-1 and TRBJ1-5; D is unclear. The ends were cut back, 4 bases at V and 2 bases at J, with 13 bases in the middle. The CDR3 has 15 amino acids. The germline gives CDR1 SGHRS, CDR2 YFSETQ. In DNA form, the CDR3 reads TGCGCCAGCAGCGTCGCATCCGGGGGCAATCAGCCCCAGCATTTT. Residues: CASSVASGGNQPQHF.

This clonotype was detected ten times or more. The CDR3 is CASSLVGARSTDTQYF. The CDR3 coding sequence is TGTGCCAGCAGCTTAGTGGGGGCCCGAAGCACAGATACGCAGTATTTT. V usage is TRBV7-9 and J usage is TRBJ2-3; maybe TRBD1 (6 bases). This CDR3 region has 16 residues. V was clipped by 1 base and J by 0 bases, with 11 bases between them. Germline assignment: CDR1 SEHNR and CDR2 FQNEAQ (reference sequence).

The rearrangement joins TRBV12-3 or TRBV12-4 to TRBJ2-7, with TRBD2 matching over 8 bases. CDR3 length equals 14 residues. J was trimmed by 3 bases and V by 7 bases; bases with no gene match: 8. The CDR3 is CASNAGGSYYEQYF. The CDR3 coding sequence is TGTGCCAGCAACGCGGGGGGCTCTTACTACGAGCAGTACTTC.

This clonotype was seen repeatedly, ten times or more. The rearrangement uses TRBV20-1 and TRBJ1-4; D gene ambiguous. Germline V gene lookup returns CDR1 DFQATT and CDR2 SNEGSKA (reference sequence). The V gene lost 1 base and the J gene lost 0 bases, with 9 bases spanning the gap. The CDR3 is 15 residues long. CDR3 protein: CSARAGSATNEKLFF. Written as DNA, the CDR3 is TGCAGTGCTAGAGCGGGGTCGGCAACTAATGAAAAACTGTTTTTT.

In its sample, this clonotype was seen many times. V is TRBV7-7 and J is TRBJ2-1, with D tentatively TRBD2 (5 bases). V dropped 2 bases and J dropped 6 bases, with 8 bases sitting between them. Germline values: CDR1 SSHAT, CDR2 FNYEAQ (reference sequence). This CDR3 region has 13 residues. CDR3 sequence (DNA): TGTGCCAGCAGCTTATTTCGGGGCAATGAGCAGTTCTTC. Residues: CASSLFRGNEQFF. Using reference TRBV7-7 and TRBJ2-1 for the parts outside the CDR3, the full variable domain is GAGVSQSPRYKVTKRGQDVTLRCDPISSHATLYWYQQALGQGPEFLTYFNYEAQPDKSGLPSDRFSAERPEGSISTLTIQRTEQRDSAMYRCASSLFRGNEQFFGPGTRLTVL.

In this sample, this clonotype turned up a few times. This chain uses TRBV6-5 with TRBJ2-1; D unresolved. Trimming took 0 bases from V and 0 from J, leaving 15 bases between them. The CDR3 totals 18 residues. Germline V gene lookup returns CDR1 MNHEY and CDR2 SVGAGI. The CDR3 region has the DNA TGTGCCAGCAGTTACTCGACACACGCAAGGAGCTCCTACAATGAGCAGTTCTTC. It is translated as CASSYSTHARSSYNEQFF.

A word on this clonotype: A read error is possible here, since a much larger clone lies one base away. This likely comes from a read error, as the CDR3 has no conserved phenylalanine or tryptophan at its end. V usage is TRBV5-1 and J usage is TRBJ2-2; D perhaps matches TRBD1 (6 bases). Trimming took off 6 bases at V and 3 bases at J, with 12 bases between the two ends. Germline CDR1 SGHRS, CDR2 YFSETQ. CDR3 size: 14 residues. In nucleotides, the CDR3 is TGCGCCAGCACCCACAGGGATCACACCGGGGAGCTGTTTTCT. It codes for CASTHRDHTGELFS.

This clonotype was seen repeatedly, ten times or more. The genes are TRBV5-1 and TRBJ1-4, with D unresolved. The V end lost 0 bases, the J end lost 0 bases, and 6 bases lay between the germline ends. CDR3 length: 15 residues. Germline loops: CDR1 SGHRS, CDR2 YFSETQ. The CDR3, as DNA: TGCGCCAGCAGCTTGGAGGTACCAACTAATGAAAAACTGTTTTTT. Its translation is CASSLEVPTNEKLFF.

This clonotype was counted many times. The chain links TRBV5-1 to TRBJ1-1; D call uncertain. This CDR3 is built from 13 residues. Trimming took off 1 base at V and 1 base at J, with 5 bases between the two ends. Germline values: CDR1 SGHRS, CDR2 YFSETQ. For the CDR3, the DNA is TGCGCCAGCAGCTTGACGGGGAACACTGAAGCTTTCTTT. Its protein product is CASSLTGNTEAFF.

This chain links TRBV11-2 with TRBJ2-7, with 8 nucleotides matching TRBD1. V lost 2 bases, J lost 6 bases, and 9 bases stayed unmatched. Germline CDR1 and CDR2: SGHAT and FQNNGV. The CDR3 is 15 residues long. In DNA form, the CDR3 reads TGTGCCAGCAGCTTATCCGGGACAGGTGGCTCCGAGCAGTACTTC. This gives the protein CASSLSGTGGSEQYF. The complete variable domain, with remaining parts taken from reference TRBV11-2 and TRBJ2-7, reads EAGVAQSPRYKIIEKRQSVAFWCNPISGHATLYWYQQILGQGPKLLIQFQNNGVVDDSQLPKDRFSAERLKGVDSTLKIQPAKLEDSAVYLCASSLSGTGGSEQYFGPGTRLTVT.